What follows are 21 T cell receptor beta chains derived from one specimen sequenced in a study of blood T cell repertoires in COVID-19. Using immunoSEQ multiplex PCR, the repertoire was profiled, and TCRdb retains in-frame clones only, with some absent. The profile shows just under 350,000 clones, approximately 89% of them singletons. Sequencing was carried out using peripheral blood. These receptors came from a woman under 30 who had recovered from COVID-19.

The chain recombines TRBV12-1 with TRBJ2-7; the table's D gene call, TRBD2, was not cross checked with the DNA. TRBV12-1 is flagged as a pseudogene. This CDR3 region has 14 residues. The CDR3 sequence: CASSLVSGTYEQYV. The CDR3 DNA follows: TGTGCCAGCAGCTTAGTATCCGGGACCTACGAGCAGTACGTC.

The chain combines TRBV24-1 with TRBJ2-5, with D perhaps TRBD2 (6 bases). The CDR3 sequence is 16 residues long. Germline values: CDR1 KGHDR, CDR2 SFDVKD. With 2 bases removed from V and 3 bases from J, the gap between germline ends came to 15 bases. CDR3 region: CATSDSPGRGEETQYF. The CDR3 bases are TGTGCCACCAGTGATTCCCCGGGGCGCGGGGAAGAGACCCAGTACTTC.

The CDR3 loop reads CASSAGTSGGAEQFF. The CDR3 DNA reads TGCGCCAGCAGCGCGGGGACTAGCGGGGGCGCTGAGCAGTTCTTC. The chain combines TRBV5-1 with TRBJ2-1; TRBD2 aligns across 14 bases. There are 15 residues in the CDR3. The ends lost 4 bases at V and 9 bases at J; junction bases unmatched: 6. Germline CDR1 and CDR2: SGHRS and YFSETQ.

The chain couples TRBV7-9 to TRBJ2-2; 7 bases map to TRBD1. The CDR3 is made up of 12 amino acids. In germline, CDR1 is SEHNR, CDR2 FQNEAQ (reference sequence). V dropped 4 bases and J dropped 17; count of bases not matched to a gene: 10. In DNA, the CDR3 is TGTGCCAGCAGCTCGGGGAATAGGGGGCAATTTTTT. Protein: CASSSGNRGQFF.

This clone has just one count. The chain combines TRBV11-2 with TRBJ2-5; 7 bases match TRBD2. V gave up 1 base and J gave up 3 bases; unmatched junction bases: 5. This CDR3 comprises 15 residues. CDR1 is SGHAT, CDR2 FQNNGV, per germline. As DNA, the CDR3 is TGTGCCAGCAGCTTAGGGGGAGGGGCGAAAGAGACCCAGTACTTC. Its protein product is CASSLGGGAKETQYF. The whole variable domain, remainder taken from reference TRBV11-2 and TRBJ2-5, is EAGVAQSPRYKIIEKRQSVAFWCNPISGHATLYWYQQILGQGPKLLIQFQNNGVVDDSQLPKDRFSAERLKGVDSTLKIQPAKLEDSAVYLCASSLGGGAKETQYFGPGTRLLVL.

The gene calls are TRBV11-2 and TRBJ1-4; the match to TRBD1 covers 7 bases. Losses at the gene ends were 5 bases for V and 3 bases for J; bases not matched to a gene: 9. The CDR3 contains 16 residues. Germline V lookup: CDR1 SGHAT, CDR2 FQNNGV. Written as DNA, the CDR3 is TGTGCCAGCAGCAGAGCAGGGGGTTACTCTAATGAAAAACTGTTTTTT. Its translation: CASSRAGGYSNEKLFF.

This sequence joins TRBV24-1 and TRBJ2-5, with 8 bases aligning to TRBD1. V dropped 0 bases and J dropped 14; count of bases not matched to a gene: 7. CDR3 length: 13 amino acids. Looked up from germline, CDR1 is KGHDR and CDR2 is SFDVKD. CDR3 residues: CATSDLGDRGLYF. The CDR3 nucleotides read TGTGCCACCAGTGATTTGGGAGACAGGGGCCTTTACTTC.

V and J are TRBV29-1 and TRBJ1-4; no clear D. Trimming pared 5 bases from V and 0 bases from J, leaving 7 bases between. CDR3 length: 13 residues. Germline V gives CDR1 SQVTM, CDR2 ANQGSEA. The CDR3, as DNA: TGCAGCGTTTCCGGGACAACTAATGAAAAACTGTTTTTT. It is translated as CSVSGTTNEKLFF.

This rearrangement joins TRBV4-1 to TRBJ2-1; 15 bases match TRBD2. The CDR3 has 18 amino acids. CDR1 and CDR2 from the germline V gene are MGHRA and YSYEKL. Trimming removed 4 bases from V and 4 bases from J; junction bases left unmatched: 8. For the CDR3, the DNA is TGCGCCAGCAGCCTATACACCGGGACTAGCGGGAGGTACAATGAGCAGTTCTTC. This sequence encodes CASSLYTGTSGRYNEQFF.

The genes are TRBV3-1 (or the pseudogene TRBV3-2) and TRBJ1-1; D might be TRBD1 (5 bases). The germline gives CDR1 LGHDT, CDR2 YNNKEL (reference sequence). Trimming shortened V by 3 bases and J by 8 bases, and 19 bases separated the two germline ends. There are 15 residues in the CDR3. Written as DNA, the CDR3 is TGTGCCAGCAGCCATAAATCCGATCGGAGGGGAGAAGCTTTCTTT. Translating gives CASSHKSDRRGEAFF.

This clone has just one count. V is TRBV19 and J is TRBJ1-5; TRBD1 matches at 12 bases. V lost 7 bases, J lost 2 bases, and 15 bases stayed unmatched. CDR3 length: 19 residues. The germline CDR1 and CDR2 sequences are LNHDA and SQIVND (reference sequence). For the CDR3, the DNA is TGTGCCAGTACCGTAACCGGGACAGGGGGCAATGTGGGCAATCAGCCCCAGCATTTT. The encoded protein is CASTVTGTGGNVGNQPQHF.

The chain combines TRBV12-5 with TRBJ2-2, with D perhaps matching TRBD2 (6 bases). The CDR3 is 14 residues long. Germline V gene data show CDR1 as LGHNT and CDR2 as FRNRAP. V was clipped by 7 bases and J by 7 bases, with 16 bases between them. CDR3 residues: CASASREDHGELFF. In nucleotides, the CDR3 is TGTGCTAGTGCCTCGCGGGAAGATCACGGGGAGCTGTTTTTT.

This clone was observed a single time. This rearrangement joins TRBV3-1 (or the pseudogene TRBV3-2) to TRBJ1-1, with a tentative D call TRBD1 (6 bases). Germline loops: CDR1 LGHDT, CDR2 YNNKEL (reference sequence). The CDR3 has 14 residues. Trimming cost V 1 base and J 1 base, with 7 bases left between them. CDR3 residues: CASSQVRGNTEAFF. The CDR3 region has the DNA TGTGCCAGCAGCCAAGTCAGGGGGAACACTGAAGCTTTCTTT.

This clone was detected once. The DNA of the CDR3 is TGTGCCAGCAGTTACGGCGTTAGCAGCTATGGCTACACCTTC. Translating gives CASSYGVSSYGYTF. The chain recombines TRBV6-2 or TRBV6-3 with TRBJ1-2; D is unclear. CDR1 is MNHEY and CDR2 is SVGEGT in the germline V gene. Trimming took off 2 bases at V and 4 bases at J, with 11 bases between the two ends. This CDR3 spans 14 amino acids.

This sequence joins TRBV19 and TRBJ1-1, with 9 bases fitting TRBD1. Germline lookup yields CDR1 LNHDA and CDR2 SQIVND (reference sequence). CDR3 length: 17 amino acids. V gave up 1 base and J gave up 4 bases; unmatched junction bases: 10. The CDR3 nucleotides read TGTGCCAGTAGTATAGTTGGTCGGGGACAGGGAGGCACTGAAGCTTTCTTT. This codes for CASSIVGRGQGGTEAFF. The full variable domain, completed using reference TRBV19 and TRBJ1-1, is DGGITQSPKYLFRKEGQNVTLSCEQNLNHDAMYWYRQDPGQGLRLIYYSQIVNDFQKGDIAEGYSVSREKKESFPLTVTSAQKNPTAFYLCASSIVGRGQGGTEAFFGQGTRLTVV.

This chain uses TRBV19 with TRBJ1-2; D is perhaps TRBD1 (5 bases). The germline V gene encodes CDR1 LNHDA and CDR2 SQIVND (reference sequence). The CDR3 has 15 amino acids. Trimming removed 0 bases at V and 5 bases at J, with 13 bases between. CDR3: CASSIDGGRGYGYTF. The CDR3 coding sequence is TGTGCCAGTAGTATAGACGGGGGAAGGGGATATGGCTACACCTTC.

V gene TRBV11-2 combines with J gene TRBJ2-1, with D perhaps matching TRBD1 (6 bases). CDR3 length: 15 amino acids. Trimming took 3 bases from V and 1 from J, leaving 10 bases between them. Germline loops: CDR1 SGHAT, CDR2 FQNNGV. This CDR3 reads CASSFDRPSYNEQFF. CDR3 DNA sequence: TGTGCCAGCAGCTTCGACAGGCCTTCCTACAATGAGCAGTTCTTC. The full variable domain, in which reference TRBV11-2 and TRBJ2-1 provide the parts outside the CDR3, is EAGVAQSPRYKIIEKRQSVAFWCNPISGHATLYWYQQILGQGPKLLIQFQNNGVVDDSQLPKDRFSAERLKGVDSTLKIQPAKLEDSAVYLCASSFDRPSYNEQFFGPGTRLTVL.

This chain uses TRBV19 with TRBJ2-3; a weak D match, TRBD1 (6 bases). Trimming removed 5 bases at V and 0 bases at J, with 15 bases between. The CDR3 is made up of 16 amino acids. CDR1 and CDR2 from the germline V gene are LNHDA and SQIVND (reference sequence). The CDR3 DNA sequence: TGTGCCAGTAGTGGACACAGGACAGAAAGCACAGATACGCAGTATTTT. Translating gives CASSGHRTESTDTQYF.

The chain combines TRBV18 with TRBJ1-6; D possibly corresponds to TRBD1 (6 bases). Germline V gene sequence: CDR1 KGHSH, CDR2 LQKENI. This CDR3 comprises 15 residues. Deletions cut 0 bases from V and 6 bases from J, with 9 bases between. CDR3 nucleotide sequence: TGTGCCAGCTCACCACCGTGGGGGCCTAATTCACCCCTCCACTTT. It codes for CASSPPWGPNSPLHF.

CDR3: CASSVHTGHITEAFF. For the CDR3, the DNA is TGTGCCAGCAGCGTCCATACAGGGCATATCACTGAAGCTTTCTTT. The chain uses TRBV9 and TRBJ1-1; TRBD1 is a possible D gene (6 bases). Germline V CDR1 and CDR2: SGDLS, YYNGEE. Between the trimmed V and J ends, which lost 2 bases and 4 bases, there was a span of 15 bases. The CDR3 is made up of 15 amino acids.

The chain joins TRBV28 to TRBJ2-5; TRBD2 is a possible D gene (6 bases). V was shortened by 3 bases and J by 7 bases, with 12 bases between the two germline ends. CDR3 length: 13 amino acids. In germline, CDR1 is MDHEN, CDR2 SYDVKM. The CDR3 DNA follows: TGTGCCAGCAGTTTGGGCGGGGCAATGACCCAGTACTTC. Translation: CASSLGGAMTQYF. Full variable domain (missing parts from reference TRBV28 and TRBJ2-5): DVKVTQSSRYLVKRTGEKVFLECVQDMDHENMFWYRQDPGLGLRLIYFSYDVKMKEKGDIPEGYSVSREKKERFSLILESASTNQTSMYLCASSLGGAMTQYFGPGTRLLVL.